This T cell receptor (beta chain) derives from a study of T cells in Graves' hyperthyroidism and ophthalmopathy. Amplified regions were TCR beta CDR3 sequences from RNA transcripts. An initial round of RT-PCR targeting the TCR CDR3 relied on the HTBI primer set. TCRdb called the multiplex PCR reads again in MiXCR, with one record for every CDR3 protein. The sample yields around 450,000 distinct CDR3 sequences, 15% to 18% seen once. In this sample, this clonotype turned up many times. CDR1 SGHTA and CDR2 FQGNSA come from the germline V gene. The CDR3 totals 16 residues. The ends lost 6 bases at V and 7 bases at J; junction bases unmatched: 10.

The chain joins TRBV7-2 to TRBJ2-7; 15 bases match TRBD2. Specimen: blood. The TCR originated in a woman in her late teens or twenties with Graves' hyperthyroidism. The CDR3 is CASRGPGTSGGQEQYF. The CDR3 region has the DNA TGTGCCAGCAGAGGCCCCGGGACTAGCGGGGGGCAAGAGCAGTACTTC.